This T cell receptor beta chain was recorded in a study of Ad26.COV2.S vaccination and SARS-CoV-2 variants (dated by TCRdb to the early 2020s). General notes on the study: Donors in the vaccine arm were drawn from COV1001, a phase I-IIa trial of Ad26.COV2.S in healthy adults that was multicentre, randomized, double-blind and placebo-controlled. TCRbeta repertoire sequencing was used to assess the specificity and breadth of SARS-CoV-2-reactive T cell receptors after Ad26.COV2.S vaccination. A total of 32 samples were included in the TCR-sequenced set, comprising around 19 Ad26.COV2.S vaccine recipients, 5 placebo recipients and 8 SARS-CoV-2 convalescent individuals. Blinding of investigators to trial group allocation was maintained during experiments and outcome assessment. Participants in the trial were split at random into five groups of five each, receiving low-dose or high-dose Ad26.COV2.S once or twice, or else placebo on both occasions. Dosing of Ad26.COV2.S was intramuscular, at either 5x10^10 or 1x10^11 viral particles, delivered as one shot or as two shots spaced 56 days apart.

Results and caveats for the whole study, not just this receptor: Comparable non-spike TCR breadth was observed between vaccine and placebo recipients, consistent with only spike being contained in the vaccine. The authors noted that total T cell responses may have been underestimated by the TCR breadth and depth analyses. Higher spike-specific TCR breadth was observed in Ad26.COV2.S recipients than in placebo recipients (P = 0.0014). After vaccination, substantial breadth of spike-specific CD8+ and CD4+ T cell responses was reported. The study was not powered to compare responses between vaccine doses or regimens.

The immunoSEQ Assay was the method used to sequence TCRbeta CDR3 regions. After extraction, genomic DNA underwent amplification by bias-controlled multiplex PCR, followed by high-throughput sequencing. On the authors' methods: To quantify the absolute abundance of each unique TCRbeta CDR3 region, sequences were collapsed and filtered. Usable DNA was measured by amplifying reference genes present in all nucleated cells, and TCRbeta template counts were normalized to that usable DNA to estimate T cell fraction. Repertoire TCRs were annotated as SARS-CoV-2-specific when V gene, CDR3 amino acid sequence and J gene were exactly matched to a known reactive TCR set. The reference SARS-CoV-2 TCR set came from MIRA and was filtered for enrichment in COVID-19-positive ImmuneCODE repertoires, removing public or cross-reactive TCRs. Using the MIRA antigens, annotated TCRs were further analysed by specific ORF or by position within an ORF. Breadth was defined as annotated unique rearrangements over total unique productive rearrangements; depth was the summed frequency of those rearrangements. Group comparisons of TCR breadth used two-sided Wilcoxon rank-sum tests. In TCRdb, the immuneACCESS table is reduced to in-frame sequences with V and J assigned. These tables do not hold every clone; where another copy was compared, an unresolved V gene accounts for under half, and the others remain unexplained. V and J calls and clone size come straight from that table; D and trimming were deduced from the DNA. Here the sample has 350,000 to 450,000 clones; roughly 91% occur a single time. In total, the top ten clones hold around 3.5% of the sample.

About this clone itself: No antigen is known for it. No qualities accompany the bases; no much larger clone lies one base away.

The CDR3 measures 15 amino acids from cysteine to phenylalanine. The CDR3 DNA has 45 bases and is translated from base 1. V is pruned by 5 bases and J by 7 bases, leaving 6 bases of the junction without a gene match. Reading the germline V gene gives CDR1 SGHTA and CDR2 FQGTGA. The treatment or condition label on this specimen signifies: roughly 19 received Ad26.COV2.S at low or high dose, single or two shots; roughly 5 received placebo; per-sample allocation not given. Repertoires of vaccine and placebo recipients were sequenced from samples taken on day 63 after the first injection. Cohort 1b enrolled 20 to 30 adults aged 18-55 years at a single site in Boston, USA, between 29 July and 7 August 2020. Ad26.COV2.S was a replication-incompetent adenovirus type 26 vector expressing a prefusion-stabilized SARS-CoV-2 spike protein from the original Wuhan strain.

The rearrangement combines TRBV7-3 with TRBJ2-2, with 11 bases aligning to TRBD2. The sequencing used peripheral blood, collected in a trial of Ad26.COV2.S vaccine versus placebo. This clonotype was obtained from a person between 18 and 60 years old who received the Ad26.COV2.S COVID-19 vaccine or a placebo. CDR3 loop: CASSPLAGAGGELFF. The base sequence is TGTGCCAGCAGCCCACTAGCGGGGGCCGGCGGGGAGCTGTTTTTT.